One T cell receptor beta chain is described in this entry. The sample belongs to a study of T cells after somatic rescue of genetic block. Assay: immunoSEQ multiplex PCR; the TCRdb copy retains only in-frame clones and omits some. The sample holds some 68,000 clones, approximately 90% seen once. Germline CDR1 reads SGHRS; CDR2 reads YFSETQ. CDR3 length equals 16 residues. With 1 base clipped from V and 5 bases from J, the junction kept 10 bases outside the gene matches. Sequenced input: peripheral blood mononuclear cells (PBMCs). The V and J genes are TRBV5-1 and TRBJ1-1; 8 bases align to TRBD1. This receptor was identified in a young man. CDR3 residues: CASSLNPQGVGTEAFF. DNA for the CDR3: TGCGCCAGCAGCTTGAACCCACAGGGGGTAGGGACTGAAGCTTTCTTT. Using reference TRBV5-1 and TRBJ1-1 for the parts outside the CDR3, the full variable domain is KAGVTQTPRYLIKTRGQQVTLSCSPISGHRSVSWYQQTPGQGLQFLFEYFSETQRNKGNFPGRFSGRQFSNSRSEMNVSTLELGDSALYLCASSLNPQGVGTEAFFGQGTRLTVV.